The 13 T cell receptor beta chains reported below all come from one sample, sequenced in a study of OX40 agonist ivuxolimab in advanced cancers. The table came from immunoSEQ multiplex PCR; TCRdb's copy has only in-frame clones and leaves some out. Among fewer than 65,000 clones listed, roughly nine tenths were seen once. Sequencing was performed on CD4+ or CD8+ T cells sorted from blood, taken in a trial of the OX40 agonist ivuxolimab. Source of these receptors: an adult with an advanced solid tumor such as melanoma, head and neck, liver or kidney cancer.

This chain uses TRBV21-1 with TRBJ1-6. TRBV21-1 is noted as a pseudogene. The CDR3 totals 18 residues. CDR3 sequence reads: CASSKGPVGGTYNSPLHF. The CDR3 DNA follows: TGTGCCAGCAGCAAAGGTCCAGTCGGGGGGACCTATAATTCACCCCTCCACTTT.

The chain recombines TRBV30 with TRBJ2-1, with D hard to call. Per the germline V gene, CDR1 is GTSNPN and CDR2 is SVGIG (reference sequence). The V end was cut by 3 bases, the J end by 2 bases, with 8 bases between. The CDR3 contains 13 residues. CDR3 nucleotide sequence: TGTGCCTGGAGGACTGCGACCTACAATGAGCAGTTCTTC. Encoded protein: CAWRTATYNEQFF.

V usage is TRBV6-1 and J usage is TRBJ1-6; D unresolved. The CDR3 sequence is 16 residues long. Trimming removed 4 bases at V and 0 bases at J, with 10 bases between. Germline V gives CDR1 MNHNS, CDR2 SASEGT. CDR3 DNA sequence: TGTGCCAGCAGTGGTCCATCGAGCTCCTATAATTCACCCCTCCACTTT. Translation: CASSGPSSSYNSPLHF.

The chain recombines TRBV4-2 with TRBJ2-1; 13 bases are a match to TRBD2. In germline, CDR1 is LGHNA, CDR2 YNFKEQ. The CDR3 contains 18 residues. The ends lost 1 base at V and 4 bases at J; junction bases unmatched: 7. CDR3 region: CASSQVPGTSGVYNEQFF. For the CDR3, the DNA is TGTGCCAGCAGCCAAGTCCCCGGGACTAGCGGGGTTTACAATGAGCAGTTCTTC.

As DNA, the CDR3 is TGCGCCAGCAGCTTGGGACTAGTCAATGAGCAGTTCTTC. The encoded protein is CASSLGLVNEQFF. The chain recombines TRBV5-1 with TRBJ2-1; D may be TRBD2 (6 bases). V lost 0 bases and J lost 6, with 7 bases in between. CDR1 and CDR2 (germline): SGHRS, YFSETQ. The CDR3 is 13 residues long.

V is TRBV4-3 and J is TRBJ2-7; 7 nucleotides line up with TRBD2. Germline CDR1 is LGHNA and CDR2 is YSLEER. V was clipped by 0 bases and J by 0 bases; unmatched bases: 5. The CDR3 has 16 residues. The CDR3 coding sequence is TGCGCCAGCAGCCAAGATTGGCGGGAGAGCTCCTACGAGCAGTACTTC. Translated: CASSQDWRESSYEQYF.

This clone appeared a few times. The gene calls are TRBV7-8 and TRBJ1-1, with unresolved D. The ends were cut back, 0 bases at V and 1 base at J, with 9 bases in the middle. The CDR3 runs 15 residues. Germline V gene data show CDR1 as SGHVS and CDR2 as FQNEAQ. CDR3 nucleotide sequence: TGTGCCAGCAGCTTAGCAGGGAGACAGAACACTGAAGCTTTCTTT. Encoded protein: CASSLAGRQNTEAFF.

The gene calls are TRBV27 and TRBJ2-2; D call uncertain. This CDR3 region has 12 residues. With 2 bases removed from V and 6 bases from J, the gap between germline ends came to 4 bases. Germline V gene data show CDR1 as MNHEY and CDR2 as SMNVEV (reference sequence). The CDR3: CASSLLPGELFF. CDR3 nucleotide sequence: TGTGCCAGCAGTTTACTTCCCGGGGAGCTGTTTTTT.

The CDR3 reads CASSFRSTDTQYF. The CDR3 DNA sequence: TGTGCCAGCAGTTTCCGGAGCACAGATACGCAGTATTTT. The chain has TRBV27 and TRBJ2-3; D gene ambiguous. V shed 3 bases and J shed 0 bases, with 4 bases lying between them. The CDR3 has 13 amino acids. Germline CDR1 reads MNHEY; CDR2 reads SMNVEV (reference sequence).

This chain joins TRBV7-9 and TRBJ2-3; a weak D match, TRBD2 (5 bases). Germline CDR1 reads SEHNR; CDR2 reads FQNEAQ (reference sequence). This CDR3 comprises 17 residues. Trimming removed 0 bases from V and 7 bases from J, with 20 bases in between. Written as DNA, the CDR3 is TGTGCCAGCAGCTTAGCCCTCCAAGGAGCCGGGAATCATACGCAGTATTTT. This sequence encodes CASSLALQGAGNHTQYF.

The chain carries TRBV2 and TRBJ1-3; D may be TRBD1 (6 bases). CDR3 size: 15 residues. Trimming left V 6 bases short and J 0 bases short, with 12 bases between. Germline loops: CDR1 SNHLY, CDR2 FYNNEI. The CDR3 spells CASRQDRTSGNTIYF. The CDR3 nucleotides are TGTGCCAGCAGACAGGACAGAACCTCTGGAAACACCATATATTTT.

In its sample, this clone was seen once. The rearrangement joins TRBV7-2 to TRBJ2-1; D is uncertain. CDR1 is SGHTA, CDR2 FQGNSA, per germline. V dropped 7 bases and J dropped 0 bases, with 13 bases sitting between them. The CDR3 consists of 15 residues. The CDR3 DNA reads as TGTGCCAGCATACCGCTCGCGAGCTCCTACAATGAGCAGTTCTTC. This gives the protein CASIPLASSYNEQFF.

This clone occurred once. The gene calls are TRBV25-1 and TRBJ2-1, with D perhaps matching TRBD1 (5 bases). CDR1 and CDR2 from the germline V gene are MGHDK and SYGVNS. CDR3 size: 14 residues. Deletions cut 3 bases from V and 3 bases from J, with 9 bases between. The CDR3 loop is CASSEAGIYNEQFF. The CDR3 coding sequence is TGTGCCAGCAGTGAGGCAGGGATCTACAATGAGCAGTTCTTC.